This TCR beta chain is from a study of blood T cell repertoires in COVID-19. Study background: Researchers got acute and convalescent COVID-19 samples from the United States, Italy and Spain. From T cells, B-cell-depleted T cells, or PBMCs came the material, which was cDNA or gDNA.

The V and J ends lost 0 bases and 2 bases respectively, with 6 bases between them. The CDR3 loop spans 13 amino acids. The germline gives CDR1 SGDLS, CDR2 YYNGEE. Participants, roughly 18 to 90 years old, spanned around 26 US areas. In assigning cohorts, the study relied on participant-reported clinical history. Sequenced by immunoSEQ multiplex PCR; TCRdb stores in-frame clones only, minus some. This sample has roughly 190,000 clones, with 75% to 85% found just once. The rearrangement joins TRBV9 to TRBJ2-7; unclear D gene. The receptor was derived from a woman between 45 and 65 years old with acute COVID-19. Sequencing was performed on PBMCs or T cells enriched from blood (not recorded which). CDR3 sequence (DNA): TGTGCCAGCAGCGTAGATCGGGCCTACGAGCAGTACGTC. It specifies CASSVDRAYEQYV.